This is a list of T cell receptor beta chains from one sample in a study of response to subunit inactivated influenza vaccine. From the RT-PCR reads, TCRdb called clonotypes with MiXCR, one entry per CDR3 protein. The table includes hundreds of thousands of distinct CDR3 sequences, about 15% detected once. The sample in question was PBMCs from blood, obtained around 15 days before vaccination. These TCRs come from a man aged 50-60 years who received an inactivated influenza vaccine. Both conserved end residues are part of each CDR3. A D gene is named only where the DNA matches it firmly. Clone size is shown for a subset of rows, as once, few, many or a class of expanded clone.

>-|TRBV5-6|TRBJ2-7|few
TGTGCCAGCAGCCACCCAGCGAGCTCCTACGAGCAGTACTTC
CASSHPASSYEQYF
>TRBD1|TRBV5-1|TRBJ1-1|-
TGCGCCAGCGCAGGGGGCCTGGGGTTGAACACTGAAGCTTTCTTT
CASAGGLGLNTEAFF
>-|TRBV5-1|TRBJ2-5|many
TGCGCCAGCAGCCTGGAGACAGGAGACCAAGAGACCCAGTACTTC
CASSLETGDQETQYF
>TRBD2|TRBV7-9|TRBJ2-7|few
TGTGCCAGCAGCTTAGGGGCTAGCGGGAGCACCTACGAGCAGTACTTC
CASSLGASGSTYEQYF
>TRBD2|TRBV15|TRBJ2-5|-
TGTGCCACCAGCAGTTGGAGCGGGGTCGAAGAGACCCAGTACTTC
CATSSWSGVEETQYF
>-|TRBV4-2|TRBJ2-3|few
TGTGCCAGCAGCCAAGATTGGACAGATACGCAGTATTTT
CASSQDWTDTQYF
>-|TRBV20-1|TRBJ2-7|-
TGCAGTGCTAGAGCGACTAACTACGAGCAGTACTTC
CSARATNYEQYF
>-|TRBV6-2/TRBV6-3|TRBJ2-5|-
TGTGCCAGCAGTAAATTTCGGGGTTTGAAGACCCAGTACTTC
CASSKFRGLKTQYF
>-|TRBV3-1|TRBJ2-1|few
TGTGCCAGCAGCCTACTACCCGGGACTCCGTACAATGAGCAGTTCTTC
CASSLLPGTPYNEQFF
>-|TRBV7-9|TRBJ2-6|few
TGTGCCAGCAGTCTAGGGGGGGGCAGGAGGGCCAACGTCCTGACTTTC
CASSLGGGRRANVLTF
>TRBD1|TRBV12-3/TRBV12-4|TRBJ2-5|-
TGTGCCAGCAGTTCCCGACAGGGAATAAAAGAGACCCAGTACTTC
CASSSRQGIKETQYF
>TRBD2|TRBV12-3/TRBV12-4|TRBJ2-1|few
TGTGCCAGCAGACCACTAGCGGGGCGGTACAATGAGCAGTTCTTC
CASRPLAGRYNEQFF
>-|TRBV20-1|TRBJ2-2|many
TGCAGTGCTAGGGACTTTTCGAACACCGGGGAGCTGTTTTTT
CSARDFSNTGELFF
>-|TRBV30|TRBJ2-2|few
TGTGCCTGGACCAGGAACACCGGGGAGCTGTTTTTT
CAWTRNTGELFF
>-|TRBV12-3/TRBV12-4|TRBJ2-3|-
TGTGCCAGCAGTTTAGAAGGGGGGGCCACAGATACGCAGTATTTT
CASSLEGGATDTQYF
>-|TRBV5-1|TRBJ2-7|-
TGCGCCAGCAGCACGACACCTACCTACGAGCAGTACTTC
CASSTTPTYEQYF
>TRBD2|TRBV5-1|TRBJ2-7|-
TGCGCCAGCAGCTTGGGACTAGCGGGATCATTCTCCTACGAGCAGTACTTC
CASSLGLAGSFSYEQYF
>TRBD1|TRBV12-3/TRBV12-4|TRBJ1-6|-
TGTGCCAGCAGTCCCGGACAGGGAGCCCCGGATTCACCCCTCCACTTT
CASSPGQGAPDSPLHF
>TRBD1|TRBV27|TRBJ1-5|-
TGTGCCAGCAGTTATACAGGGGCCTATAGCAATCAGCCCCAGCATTTT
CASSYTGAYSNQPQHF
>-|TRBV12-3/TRBV12-4|TRBJ1-3|many
TGTGCCAGCCCAGGTGGAAACACCATATATTTT
CASPGGNTIYF
>-|TRBV11-1|TRBJ1-4|-
TGTGCCAGCAGCATATGGGGAAGTGAAAAACTGTTTTTT
CASSIWGSEKLFF
>TRBD1|TRBV27|TRBJ1-1|few
TGTGCCAGCCAGCAGAACAGGGGGACGAAGACTGAAGCTTTCTTT
CASQQNRGTKTEAFF
>-|TRBV6-2/TRBV6-3|TRBJ1-2|-
TGTGCCAGCAGTGTGAATGTTGGGGACTATGGCTACACCTTC
CASSVNVGDYGYTF
>-|TRBV20-1|TRBJ2-7|-
TGCAGTGCTAGAGTCGCCCCAAGCTCCTACGAGCAGTACTTC
CSARVAPSSYEQYF
>-|TRBV9|TRBJ2-1|-
TGTGCCAGCAGCAAAGGACACCTTCTCTCCAGCTCCTACAATGAGAAGTTCTTC
CASSKGHLLSSSYNEKFF
>-|TRBV7-2|TRBJ2-5|-
TGTGCCAGCAGCTTAGGTCCGTCGATGCTGGAGACCCAGTACTTC
CASSLGPSMLETQYF
>TRBD2|TRBV20-1|TRBJ2-5|-
TGCAGTGCTAGAGCACTAGCGGGTGCGCGCAAATTCATCCAAGAGACCCAGTACTTC
CSARALAGARKFIQETQYF
>TRBD2|TRBV12-3/TRBV12-4|TRBJ2-1|-
TGTGCCAGCAGCCGGACTAGCGGGAGGGCCAATGAGCAGTTCTTC
CASSRTSGRANEQFF
>TRBD2|TRBV20-1|TRBJ2-5|few
TGCAGCGGACTAGCGGGAGGGCCAAAGTCGGAGACCCAGTACTTC
CSGLAGGPKSETQYF
>TRBD1|TRBV7-9|TRBJ2-7|many
TGTGCCAGCAGCTTGGCCGGGACAGGGAGCTACGAGCAGTACTTC
CASSLAGTGSYEQYF
>-|TRBV7-2|TRBJ2-1|many
TGTGCCAGCAGCTTTCGCGATGAGCAGTTCTTC
CASSFRDEQFF
>-|TRBV7-2|TRBJ1-4|many
TGTGCCAGCAGCTTAAAATTTTCGAGCGAAAAACTGTTTTTT
CASSLKFSSEKLFF
>-|TRBV28|TRBJ2-6|-
TGTGCCAGCAAAAGGCCCGGGGCCAACGTCCTGACTTTC
CASKRPGANVLTF
>-|TRBV12-3/TRBV12-4|TRBJ1-1|-
TGTGCCAGCAGTTCTTGGCAAAGGGGGGATACTGAAGCTTTCTTT
CASSSWQRGDTEAFF
>-|TRBV2|TRBJ2-7|-
TGTGCCAGCAAGACGGGAGTGAACGAGCAGTACTTC
CASKTGVNEQYF
>-|TRBV20-1|TRBJ2-1|many
TGCAGTGCTAGAGATTTCGGCGTGAGCTCCTACAATGAGCAGTTCTTC
CSARDFGVSSYNEQFF
>-|TRBV7-2|TRBJ2-1|-
TGTGCCAGCAGCTTAGGACCCAGCAGAGTCAATGAGCAGTTCTTC
CASSLGPSRVNEQFF
>TRBD2|TRBV5-1|TRBJ2-2|-
TGCGCCAGCAGCTTGAAAGGGACTAGCGGGAGCCCGATCACTAGGGAGCTGTTTTTT
CASSLKGTSGSPITRELFF
>TRBD2|TRBV4-2|TRBJ2-1|many
TGTGCCAGCAGCCAAGAGTCTAGCGGAAATTACAATGAGCAGTTCTTC
CASSQESSGNYNEQFF
>TRBD1|TRBV7-2|TRBJ2-7|-
TGTGCCAGCAGCTTAGAGGGGACAGTAACCGAGCAGTACTTC
CASSLEGTVTEQYF
>-|TRBV7-8|TRBJ2-3|few
TGTGCCAGCAGACAGACTGGGGATACGCAGTATTTT
CASRQTGDTQYF
>TRBD1|TRBV7-2|TRBJ2-5|few
TGTGCCAGCAGCTGGGTTACAGGGGGGCAAGAGACCCAGTACTTC
CASSWVTGGQETQYF
>-|TRBV5-1|TRBJ1-4|many
TGCGCCAGCAGCCCCACTGGGGGTGAAGGTGAAAAACTGTTTTTT
CASSPTGGEGEKLFF